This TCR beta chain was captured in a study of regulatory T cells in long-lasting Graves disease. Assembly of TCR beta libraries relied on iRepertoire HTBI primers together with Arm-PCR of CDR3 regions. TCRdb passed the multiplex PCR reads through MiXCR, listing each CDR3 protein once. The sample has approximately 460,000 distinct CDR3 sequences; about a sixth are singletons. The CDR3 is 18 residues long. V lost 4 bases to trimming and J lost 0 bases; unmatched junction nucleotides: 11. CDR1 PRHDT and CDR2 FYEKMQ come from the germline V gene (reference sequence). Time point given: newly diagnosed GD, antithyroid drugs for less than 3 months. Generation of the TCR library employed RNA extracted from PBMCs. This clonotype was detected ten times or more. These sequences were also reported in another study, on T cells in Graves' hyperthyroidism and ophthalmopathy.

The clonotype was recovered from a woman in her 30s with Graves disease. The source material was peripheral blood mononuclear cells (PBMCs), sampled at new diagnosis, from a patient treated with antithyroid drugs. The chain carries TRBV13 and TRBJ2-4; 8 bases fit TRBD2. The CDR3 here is CASSSAGERGLAKNIQYF. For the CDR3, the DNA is TGTGCCAGCAGCTCAGCGGGAGAGAGAGGGCTAGCCAAAAACATTCAGTACTTC.